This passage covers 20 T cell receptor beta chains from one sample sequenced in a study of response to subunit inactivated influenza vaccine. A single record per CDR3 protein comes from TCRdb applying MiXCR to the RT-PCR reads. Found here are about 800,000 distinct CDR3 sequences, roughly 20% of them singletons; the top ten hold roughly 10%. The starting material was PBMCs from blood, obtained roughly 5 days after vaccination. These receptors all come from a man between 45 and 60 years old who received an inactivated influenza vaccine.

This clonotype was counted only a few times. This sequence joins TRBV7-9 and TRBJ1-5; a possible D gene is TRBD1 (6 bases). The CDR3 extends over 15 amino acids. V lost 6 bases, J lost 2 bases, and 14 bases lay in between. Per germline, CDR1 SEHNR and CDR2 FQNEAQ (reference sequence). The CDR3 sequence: CASSGGREGNQPQHF. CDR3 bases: TGTGCCAGCAGTGGGGGCCGGGAGGGCAATCAGCCCCAGCATTTT.

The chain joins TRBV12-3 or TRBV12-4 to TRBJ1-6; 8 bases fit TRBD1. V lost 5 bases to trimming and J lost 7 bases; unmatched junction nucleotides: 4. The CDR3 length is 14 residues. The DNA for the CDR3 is TGTGCCAGCAGTCAGACAGGGGAAAATTCACCCCTCCACTTT. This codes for CASSQTGENSPLHF.

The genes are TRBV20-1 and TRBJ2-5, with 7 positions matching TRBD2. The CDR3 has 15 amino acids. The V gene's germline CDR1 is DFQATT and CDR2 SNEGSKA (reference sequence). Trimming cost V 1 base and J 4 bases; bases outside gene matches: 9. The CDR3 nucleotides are TGCAGTGCTAGAGCGGGGGGATTATTGGGAGAGACCCAGTACTTC. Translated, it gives CSARAGGLLGETQYF.

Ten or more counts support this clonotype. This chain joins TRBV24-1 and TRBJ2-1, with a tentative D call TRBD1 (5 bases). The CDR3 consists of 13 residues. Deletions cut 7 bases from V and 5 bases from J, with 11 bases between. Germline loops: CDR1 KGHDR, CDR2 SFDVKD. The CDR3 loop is CATRGVTDNEQFF. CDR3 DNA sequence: TGTGCCACCAGGGGTGTGACAGACAATGAGCAGTTCTTC.

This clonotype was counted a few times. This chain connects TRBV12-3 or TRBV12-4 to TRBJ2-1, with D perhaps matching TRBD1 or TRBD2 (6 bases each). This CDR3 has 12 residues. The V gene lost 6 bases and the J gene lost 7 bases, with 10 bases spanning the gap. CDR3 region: CASSRGQNEQFF. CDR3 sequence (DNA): TGTGCCAGCAGCCGGGGGCAGAATGAGCAGTTCTTC.

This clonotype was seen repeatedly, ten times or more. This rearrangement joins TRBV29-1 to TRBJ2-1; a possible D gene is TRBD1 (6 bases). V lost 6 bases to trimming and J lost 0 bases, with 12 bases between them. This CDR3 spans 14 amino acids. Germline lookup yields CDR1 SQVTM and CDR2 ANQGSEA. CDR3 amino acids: CSVPRGSSYNEQFF. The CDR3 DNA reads TGCAGCGTCCCCAGGGGCAGCTCCTACAATGAGCAGTTCTTC.

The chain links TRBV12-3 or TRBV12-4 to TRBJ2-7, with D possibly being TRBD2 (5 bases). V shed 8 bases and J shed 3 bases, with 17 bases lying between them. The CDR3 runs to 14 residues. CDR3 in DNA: TGTGCCAGCTCCGGGGAATTCGGTCGCTACGAGCAGTACTTC. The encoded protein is CASSGEFGRYEQYF.

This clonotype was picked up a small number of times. The CDR3 is CASRFGQGWFF. The CDR3 nucleotides read TGTGCCAGCAGGTTCGGACAGGGATGGTTCTTC. The chain joins TRBV5-8 to TRBJ2-1; 8 bases agree with TRBD1. This CDR3 is 11 amino acids long. The V gene end was trimmed by 5 bases and the J gene end by 15 bases; junction bases not matched to a gene: 7. Germline V gene sequence: CDR1 SGHTS, CDR2 YDEGEE.

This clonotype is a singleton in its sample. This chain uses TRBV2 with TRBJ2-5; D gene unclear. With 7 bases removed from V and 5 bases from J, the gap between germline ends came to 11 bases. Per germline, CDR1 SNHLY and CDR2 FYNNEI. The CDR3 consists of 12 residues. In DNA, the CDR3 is TGTGCCAGCACCGCGCTAGAGGAGACCCAGTACTTC. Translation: CASTALEETQYF.

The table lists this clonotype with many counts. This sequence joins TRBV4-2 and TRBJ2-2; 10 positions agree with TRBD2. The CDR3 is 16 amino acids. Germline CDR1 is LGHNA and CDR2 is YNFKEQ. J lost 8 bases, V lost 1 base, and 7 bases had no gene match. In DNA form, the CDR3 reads TGTGCCAGCAGCCAAGTGTTAGCGGGGGGTACTGGGGAGCTGTTTTTT. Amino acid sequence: CASSQVLAGGTGELFF.

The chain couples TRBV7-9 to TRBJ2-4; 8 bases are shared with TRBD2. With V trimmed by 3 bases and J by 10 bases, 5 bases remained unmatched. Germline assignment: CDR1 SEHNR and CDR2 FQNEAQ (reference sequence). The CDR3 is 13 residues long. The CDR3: CASSFGGGLIQYF. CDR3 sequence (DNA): TGTGCCAGCAGCTTCGGGGGGGGACTAATTCAGTACTTC.

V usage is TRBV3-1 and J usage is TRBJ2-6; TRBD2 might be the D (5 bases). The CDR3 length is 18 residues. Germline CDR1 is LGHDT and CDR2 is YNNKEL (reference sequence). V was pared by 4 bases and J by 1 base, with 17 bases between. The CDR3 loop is CASSPSTKGLSGANVLTF. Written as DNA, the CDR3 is TGTGCCAGCAGCCCATCTACCAAAGGACTTTCTGGGGCCAACGTCCTGACTTTC.

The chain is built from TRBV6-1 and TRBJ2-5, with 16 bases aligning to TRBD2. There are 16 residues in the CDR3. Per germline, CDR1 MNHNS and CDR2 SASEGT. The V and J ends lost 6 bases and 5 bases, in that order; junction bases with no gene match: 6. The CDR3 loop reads CASSRGLAGGLETQYF. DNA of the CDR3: TGTGCCAGCAGCCGGGGACTAGCGGGAGGGCTTGAGACCCAGTACTTC.

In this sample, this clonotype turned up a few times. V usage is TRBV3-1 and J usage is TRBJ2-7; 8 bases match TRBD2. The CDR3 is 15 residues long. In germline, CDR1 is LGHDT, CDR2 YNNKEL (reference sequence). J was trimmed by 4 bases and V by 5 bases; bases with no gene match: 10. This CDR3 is CASSGPGLGVYEQYF. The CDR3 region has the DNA TGTGCCAGCAGCGGACCGGGACTAGGGGTATACGAGCAGTACTTC.

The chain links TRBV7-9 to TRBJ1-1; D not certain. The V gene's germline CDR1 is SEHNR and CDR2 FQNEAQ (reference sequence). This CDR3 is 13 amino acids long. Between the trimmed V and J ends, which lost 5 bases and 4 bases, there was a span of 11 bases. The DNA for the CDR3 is TGTGCCAGCAGCCCAGGCATGGGCACTGAAGCTTTCTTT. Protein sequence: CASSPGMGTEAFF.

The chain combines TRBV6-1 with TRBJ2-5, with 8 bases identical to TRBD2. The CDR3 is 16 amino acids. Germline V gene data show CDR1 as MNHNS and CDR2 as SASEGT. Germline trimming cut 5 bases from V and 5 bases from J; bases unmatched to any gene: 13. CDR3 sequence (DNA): TGTGCCAGCAGTCGGCTTCGGGAGGGTAGTATGGAGACCCAGTACTTC. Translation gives CASSRLREGSMETQYF.

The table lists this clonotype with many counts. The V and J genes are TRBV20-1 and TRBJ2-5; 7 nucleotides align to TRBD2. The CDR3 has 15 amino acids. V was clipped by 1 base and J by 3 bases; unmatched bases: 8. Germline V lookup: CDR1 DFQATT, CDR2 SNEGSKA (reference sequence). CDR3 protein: CSARAGGSFEETQYF. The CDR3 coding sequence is TGCAGTGCTAGAGCGGGAGGATCCTTCGAAGAGACCCAGTACTTC.

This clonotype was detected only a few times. In nucleotides, the CDR3 is TGTGCCAGCAGTCAGGGGGCCAACGTCCTGACTTTC. Amino acids: CASSQGANVLTF. The chain is built from TRBV12-3 or TRBV12-4 and TRBJ2-6; no clear D gene. The V end lost 5 bases, the J end lost 4 bases, and 3 bases lay between the germline ends. The CDR3 is 12 residues long.

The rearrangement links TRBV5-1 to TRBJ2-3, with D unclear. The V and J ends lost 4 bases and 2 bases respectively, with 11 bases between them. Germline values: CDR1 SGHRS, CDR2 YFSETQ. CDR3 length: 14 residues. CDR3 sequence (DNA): TGCGCCAGCAGCCCGGAAAGGCTCACAGATACGCAGTATTTT. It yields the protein CASSPERLTDTQYF. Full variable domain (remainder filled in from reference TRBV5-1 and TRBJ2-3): KAGVTQTPRYLIKTRGQQVTLSCSPISGHRSVSWYQQTPGQGLQFLFEYFSETQRNKGNFPGRFSGRQFSNSRSEMNVSTLELGDSALYLCASSPERLTDTQYFGPGTRLTVL.

The CDR3, as DNA: TGCGCCAGCAGCGATCGACAGTACACAGATACGCAGTATTTT. Protein: CASSDRQYTDTQYF. The chain uses TRBV5-1 and TRBJ2-3, with D possibly matching TRBD1 (5 bases). Trimming stripped 4 bases from V and 2 bases from J, with 11 bases between. The CDR3 consists of 14 residues. Germline CDR1 SGHRS, CDR2 YFSETQ.